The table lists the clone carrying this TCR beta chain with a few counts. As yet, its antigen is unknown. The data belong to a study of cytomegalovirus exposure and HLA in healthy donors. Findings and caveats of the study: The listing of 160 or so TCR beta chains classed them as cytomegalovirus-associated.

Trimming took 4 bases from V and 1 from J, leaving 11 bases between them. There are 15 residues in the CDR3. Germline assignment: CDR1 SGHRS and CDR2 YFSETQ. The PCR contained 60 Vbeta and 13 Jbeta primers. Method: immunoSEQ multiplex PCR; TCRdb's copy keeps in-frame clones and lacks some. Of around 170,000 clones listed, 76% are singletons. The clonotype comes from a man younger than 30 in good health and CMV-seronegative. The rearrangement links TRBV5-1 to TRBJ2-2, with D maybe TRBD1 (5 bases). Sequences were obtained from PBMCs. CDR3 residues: CASSPGQKNTGELFF. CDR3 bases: TGCGCCAGCAGCCCTGGACAAAAGAACACCGGGGAGCTGTTTTTT.